Listed here is a single TCR beta chain. This sample stems from a study of T cell changes during pregnancy in multiple sclerosis. Sequencing used immunoSEQ multiplex PCR; TCRdb keeps in-frame clones, though not all of them. The sample has roughly 32,000 clones; 70% to 90% are singletons. The receptor was isolated from a female donor with multiple sclerosis, enrolled in a pregnancy study. The source was CD8+ T cells from peripheral blood mononuclear cells, collected in the third trimester of pregnancy.

The CDR3 DNA sequence: TGTGCCAGCAGCCAAGTTTGGTTCGGGAGTAGCGAGCAGTACTTC. This encodes CASSQVWFGSSEQYF. The V gene is TRBV4-2, the J gene TRBJ2-7; a weak D match, TRBD2 (6 bases). The ends were cut back, 1 base at V and 6 bases at J, with 16 bases in the middle. Looked up from germline, CDR1 is LGHNA and CDR2 is YNFKEQ. The CDR3 sequence is 15 residues long.